This TCR beta chain was recorded in a study of blood T cell repertoires in COVID-19. Study-level background: Italy, Spain and the United States were the sources of the convalescent and acute COVID-19 samples. PBMCs, B-cell-depleted T cells, or T cells provided the cDNA or gDNA that made up the material.

V lost 4 bases, J lost 3 bases, and 2 bases stayed unmatched. CDR3 length: 14 amino acids. Germline V gene data show CDR1 as SGHKS and CDR2 as YYEKEE (reference sequence). In the original processing: Counts of nucleated cells, estimated from reference gene primer amplification, were obtained. Sequencing was performed with immunoSEQ multiplex PCR; in TCRdb, only in-frame clones are kept and a portion is missing. D and trimming were read from the DNA, whereas the V and J calls and clone size are those reported in that table. Of roughly 71,000 clones listed, 75% to 90% are singletons. This chain connects TRBV5-5 to TRBJ2-1; 9 nucleotides match TRBD1. The receptor was isolated from a man aged 70 or older who had recovered from COVID-19. Specimen: peripheral blood. CDR3 DNA: TGTGCCAGCAGCAACAGGGGGCACTACAATGAGCAGTTCTTC. Its translation is CASSNRGHYNEQFF.